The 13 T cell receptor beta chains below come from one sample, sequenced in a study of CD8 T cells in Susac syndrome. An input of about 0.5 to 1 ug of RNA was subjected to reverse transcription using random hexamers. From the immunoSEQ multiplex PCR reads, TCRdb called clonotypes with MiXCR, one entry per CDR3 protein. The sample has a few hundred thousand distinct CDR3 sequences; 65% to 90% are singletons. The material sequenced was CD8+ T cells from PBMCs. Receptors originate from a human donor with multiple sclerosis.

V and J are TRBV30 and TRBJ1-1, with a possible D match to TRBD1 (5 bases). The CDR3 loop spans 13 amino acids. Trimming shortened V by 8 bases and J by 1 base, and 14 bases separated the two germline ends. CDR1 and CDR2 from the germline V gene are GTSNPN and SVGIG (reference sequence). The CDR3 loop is CALAGDRNTEAFF. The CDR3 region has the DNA TGTGCCCTTGCGGGGGATCGGAACACTGAAGCTTTCTTT. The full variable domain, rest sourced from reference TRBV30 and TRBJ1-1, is SQTIHQWPATLVQPVGSPLSLECTVEGTSNPNLYWYRQAAGRGLQLLFYSVGIGQISSEVPQNLSASRPQDRQFILSSKKLLLSDSGFYLCALAGDRNTEAFFGQGTRLTVV.

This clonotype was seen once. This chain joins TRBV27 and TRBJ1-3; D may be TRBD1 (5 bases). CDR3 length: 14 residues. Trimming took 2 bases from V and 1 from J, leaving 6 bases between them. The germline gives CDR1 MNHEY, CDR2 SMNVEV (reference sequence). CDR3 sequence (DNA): TGTGCCAGCAGTTTAAGGGGTTCTGGAAACACCATATATTTT. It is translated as CASSLRGSGNTIYF.

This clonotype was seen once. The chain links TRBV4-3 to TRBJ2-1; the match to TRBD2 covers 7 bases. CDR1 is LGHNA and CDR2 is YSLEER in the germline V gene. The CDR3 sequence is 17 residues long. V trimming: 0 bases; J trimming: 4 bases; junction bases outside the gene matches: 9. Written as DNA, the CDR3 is TGCGCCAGCAGCCAAGACCGGACTAGGGATTTATACAATGAGCAGTTCTTC. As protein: CASSQDRTRDLYNEQFF.

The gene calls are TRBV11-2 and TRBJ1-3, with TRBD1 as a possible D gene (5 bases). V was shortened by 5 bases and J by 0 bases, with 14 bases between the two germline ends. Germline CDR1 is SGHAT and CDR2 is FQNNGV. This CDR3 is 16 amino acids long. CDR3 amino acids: CASSPGLRYSGNTIYF. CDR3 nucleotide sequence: TGTGCCAGCAGCCCGGGACTGCGATACTCTGGAAACACCATATATTTT.

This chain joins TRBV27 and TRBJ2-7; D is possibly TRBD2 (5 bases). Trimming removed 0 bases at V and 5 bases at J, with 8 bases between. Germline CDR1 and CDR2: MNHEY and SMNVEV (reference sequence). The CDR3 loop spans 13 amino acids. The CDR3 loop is CASSLSRAHEQYF. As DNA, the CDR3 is TGTGCCAGCAGTTTATCGCGGGCCCACGAGCAGTACTTC.

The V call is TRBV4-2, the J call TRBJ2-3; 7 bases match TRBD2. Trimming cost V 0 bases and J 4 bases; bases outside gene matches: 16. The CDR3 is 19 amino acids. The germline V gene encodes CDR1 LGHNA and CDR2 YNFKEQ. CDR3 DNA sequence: TGTGCCAGCAGCCAAGATCTGGGGACTACCACCTCCCGGGCAGATACGCAGTATTTT. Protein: CASSQDLGTTTSRADTQYF.

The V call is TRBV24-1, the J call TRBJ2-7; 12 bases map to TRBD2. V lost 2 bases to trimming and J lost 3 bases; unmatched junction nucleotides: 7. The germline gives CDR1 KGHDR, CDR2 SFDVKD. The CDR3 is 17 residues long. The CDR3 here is CATSDSPGTSGHYEQYF. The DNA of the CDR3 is TGTGCCACCAGTGATTCCCCCGGGACTAGCGGGCACTACGAGCAGTACTTC.

CDR3 sequence reads: CASSPGGGLNTGELFF. DNA for the CDR3: TGTGCCAGCAGCCCCGGAGGTGGGTTGAACACCGGGGAGCTGTTTTTT. The rearrangement links TRBV7-9 to TRBJ2-2; D possibly corresponds to TRBD2 (5 bases). V was trimmed by 5 bases and J by 1 base, leaving 14 bases between them. The CDR3 loop spans 16 amino acids. Germline assignment: CDR1 SEHNR and CDR2 FQNEAQ (reference sequence).

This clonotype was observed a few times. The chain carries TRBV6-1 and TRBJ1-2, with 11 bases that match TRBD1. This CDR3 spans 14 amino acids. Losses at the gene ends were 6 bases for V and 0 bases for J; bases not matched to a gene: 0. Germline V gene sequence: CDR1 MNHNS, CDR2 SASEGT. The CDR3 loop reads CASRGQGANYGYTF. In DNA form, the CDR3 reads TGTGCCAGCAGGGGACAGGGGGCTAACTATGGCTACACCTTC.

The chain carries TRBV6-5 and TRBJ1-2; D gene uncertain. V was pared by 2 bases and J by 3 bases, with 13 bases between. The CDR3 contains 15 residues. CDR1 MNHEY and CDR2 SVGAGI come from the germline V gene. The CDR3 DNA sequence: TGTGCCAGCAGTTACAACGGCGATTTGGACTATGGCTACACCTTC. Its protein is CASSYNGDLDYGYTF.

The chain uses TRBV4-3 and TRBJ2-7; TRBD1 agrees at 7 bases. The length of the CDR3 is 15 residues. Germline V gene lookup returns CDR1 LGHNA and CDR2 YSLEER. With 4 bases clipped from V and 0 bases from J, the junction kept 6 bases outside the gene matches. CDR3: CASSPDRVPSYEQYF. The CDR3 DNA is TGCGCCAGCAGCCCAGACAGGGTACCCTCCTACGAGCAGTACTTC.

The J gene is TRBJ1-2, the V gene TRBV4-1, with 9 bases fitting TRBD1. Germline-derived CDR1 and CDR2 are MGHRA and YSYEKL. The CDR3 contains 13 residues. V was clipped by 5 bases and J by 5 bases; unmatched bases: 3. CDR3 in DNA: TGCGCCAGCAGCGGACAGGGGCCTTATGGCTACACCTTC. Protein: CASSGQGPYGYTF.

The CDR3 region has the DNA TGTGCCAGCAGTGAAGCGGGCGTGACAGTAGTAGGGGAGACCCAGTACTTC. This gives the protein CASSEAGVTVVGETQYF. This sequence joins TRBV6-1 and TRBJ2-5, with D possibly being TRBD1 (5 bases). Germline V CDR1 and CDR2: MNHNS, SASEGT. Trimming took off 0 bases at V and 5 bases at J, with 19 bases between the two ends. The CDR3 runs 17 residues.